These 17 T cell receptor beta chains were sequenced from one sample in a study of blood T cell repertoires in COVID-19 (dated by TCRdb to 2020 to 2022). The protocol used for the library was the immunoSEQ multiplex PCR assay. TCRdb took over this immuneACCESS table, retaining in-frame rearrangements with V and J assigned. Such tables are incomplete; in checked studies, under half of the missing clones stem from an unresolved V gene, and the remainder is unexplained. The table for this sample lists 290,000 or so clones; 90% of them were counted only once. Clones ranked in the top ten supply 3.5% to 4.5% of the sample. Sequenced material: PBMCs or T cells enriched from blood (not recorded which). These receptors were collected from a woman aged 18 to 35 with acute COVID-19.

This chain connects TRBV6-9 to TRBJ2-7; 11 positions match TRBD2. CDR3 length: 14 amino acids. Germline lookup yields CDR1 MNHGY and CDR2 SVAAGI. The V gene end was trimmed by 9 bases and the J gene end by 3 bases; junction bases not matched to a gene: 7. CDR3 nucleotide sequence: TGTGCCAGGAAACTAGCGGGAGAGATCTACGAGCAGTACTTC. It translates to CARKLAGEIYEQYF.

This chain's CDR3 is CATSDWTGAGANVLTF. In DNA, the CDR3 is TGTGCCACCAGTGATTGGACAGGGGCTGGGGCCAACGTCCTGACTTTC. V is TRBV24-1 and J is TRBJ2-6, with TRBD1 matching over 9 bases. Trimming cost V 2 bases and J 2 bases; bases outside gene matches: 0. From germline, CDR1 is KGHDR and CDR2 SFDVKD. The CDR3 has 16 amino acids.

Written as DNA, the CDR3 is TGTGCCAGCAGCTTAGAAACCGGAGATACGCAGTATTTT. Protein product: CASSLETGDTQYF. The chain recombines TRBV11-3 with TRBJ2-3; D is unclear. Trimming removed 0 bases from V and 5 bases from J, with 6 bases in between. Per the germline V gene, CDR1 is SGHNT and CDR2 is YENEEA. The CDR3 runs 13 residues.

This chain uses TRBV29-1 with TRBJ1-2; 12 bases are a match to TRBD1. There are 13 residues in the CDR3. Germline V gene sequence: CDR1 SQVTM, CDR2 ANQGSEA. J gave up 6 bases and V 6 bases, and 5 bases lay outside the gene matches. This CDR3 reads CSVGTGGADGYTF. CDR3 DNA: TGCAGCGTGGGGACAGGGGGCGCGGATGGCTACACCTTC.

The CDR3 DNA is TGTGCCAGTAGTGTTTCCCGGGACAGGGGTGGGGAGCTGTTTTTT. Translating it yields CASSVSRDRGGELFF. The genes are TRBV19 and TRBJ2-2; 10 nucleotides line up with TRBD1. The V gene's germline CDR1 is LNHDA and CDR2 SQIVND (reference sequence). There are 15 residues in the CDR3. Germline trimming cut 5 bases from V and 8 bases from J; bases unmatched to any gene: 8.

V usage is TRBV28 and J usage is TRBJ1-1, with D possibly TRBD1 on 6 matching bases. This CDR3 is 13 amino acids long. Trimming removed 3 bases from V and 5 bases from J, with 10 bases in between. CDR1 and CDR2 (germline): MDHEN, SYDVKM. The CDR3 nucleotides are TGTGCCAGCAGTTTGCGGGGGGCAACTGAAGCTTTCTTT. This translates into CASSLRGATEAFF.

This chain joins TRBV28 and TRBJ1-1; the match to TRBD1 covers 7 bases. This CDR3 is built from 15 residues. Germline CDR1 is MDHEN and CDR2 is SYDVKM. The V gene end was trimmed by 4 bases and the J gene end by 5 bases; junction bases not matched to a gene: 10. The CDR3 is CASSSSGRGITEAFF. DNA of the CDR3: TGTGCCAGCAGTTCCTCCGGCAGGGGGATTACTGAAGCTTTCTTT.

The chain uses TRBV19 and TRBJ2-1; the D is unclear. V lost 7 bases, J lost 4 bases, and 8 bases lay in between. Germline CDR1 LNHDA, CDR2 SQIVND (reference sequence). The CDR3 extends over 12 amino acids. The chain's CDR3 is CASTGPYNEQFF. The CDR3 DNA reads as TGTGCCAGTACTGGGCCTTACAATGAGCAGTTCTTC. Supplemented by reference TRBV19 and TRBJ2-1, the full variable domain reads DGGITQSPKYLFRKEGQNVTLSCEQNLNHDAMYWYRQDPGQGLRLIYYSQIVNDFQKGDIAEGYSVSREKKESFPLTVTSAQKNPTAFYLCASTGPYNEQFFGPGTRLTVL.

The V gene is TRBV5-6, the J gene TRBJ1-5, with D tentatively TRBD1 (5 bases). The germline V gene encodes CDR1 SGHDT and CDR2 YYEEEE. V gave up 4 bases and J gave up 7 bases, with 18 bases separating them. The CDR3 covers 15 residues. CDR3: CASSLLRGDEQPQHF. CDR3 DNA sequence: TGTGCCAGCAGCCTTTTACGGGGGGATGAGCAGCCCCAGCATTTT.

The CDR3 DNA reads TGTGCCAGCAGTACCCGGTTGAACACTGAAGCTTTCTTT. Its translation is CASSTRLNTEAFF. The V and J genes are TRBV27 and TRBJ1-1; no clear D gene. The germline V gene encodes CDR1 MNHEY and CDR2 SMNVEV (reference sequence). With 5 bases removed from V and 0 bases from J, the gap between germline ends came to 7 bases. CDR3 size: 13 residues.

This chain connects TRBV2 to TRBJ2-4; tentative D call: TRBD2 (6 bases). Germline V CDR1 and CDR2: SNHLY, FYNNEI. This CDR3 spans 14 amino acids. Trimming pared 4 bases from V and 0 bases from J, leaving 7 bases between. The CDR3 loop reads CASSGGGAKNIQYF. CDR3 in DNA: TGTGCCAGCAGTGGGGGAGGAGCCAAAAACATTCAGTACTTC.

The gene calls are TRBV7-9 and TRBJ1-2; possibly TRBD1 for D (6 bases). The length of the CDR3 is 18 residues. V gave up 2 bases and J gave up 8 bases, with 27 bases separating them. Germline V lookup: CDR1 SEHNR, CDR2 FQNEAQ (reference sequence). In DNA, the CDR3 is TGTGCCAGCAGCTTATCAGACAGGTTGGCGGTCCCATGGGGCGGCTACACCTTC. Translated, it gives CASSLSDRLAVPWGGYTF.

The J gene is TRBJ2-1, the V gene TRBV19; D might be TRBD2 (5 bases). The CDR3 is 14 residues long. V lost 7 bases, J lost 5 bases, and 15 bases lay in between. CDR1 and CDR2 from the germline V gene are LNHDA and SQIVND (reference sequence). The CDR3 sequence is CASTAWLANNEQFF. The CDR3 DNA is TGTGCCAGTACTGCCTGGCTAGCCAACAATGAGCAGTTCTTC.

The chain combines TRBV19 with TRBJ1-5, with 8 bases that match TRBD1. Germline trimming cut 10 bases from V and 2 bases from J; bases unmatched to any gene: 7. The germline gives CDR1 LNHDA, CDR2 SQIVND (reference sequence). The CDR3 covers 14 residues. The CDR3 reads CATSGGGGNQPQHF. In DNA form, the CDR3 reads TGTGCCACCTCAGGGGGCGGCGGCAATCAGCCCCAGCATTTT.

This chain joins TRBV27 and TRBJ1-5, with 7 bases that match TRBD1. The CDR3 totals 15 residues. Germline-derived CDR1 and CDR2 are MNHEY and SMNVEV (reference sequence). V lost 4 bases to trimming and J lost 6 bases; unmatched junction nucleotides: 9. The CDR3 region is CASSSFRQGPQPQHF. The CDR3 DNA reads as TGTGCCAGCAGTTCTTTCAGACAGGGTCCTCAGCCCCAGCATTTT.

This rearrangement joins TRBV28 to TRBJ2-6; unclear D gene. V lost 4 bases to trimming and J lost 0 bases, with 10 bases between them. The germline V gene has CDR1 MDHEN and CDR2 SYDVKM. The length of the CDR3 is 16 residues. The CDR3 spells CASSSREISGANVLTF. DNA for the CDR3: TGTGCCAGCAGTTCCCGCGAGATCTCTGGGGCCAACGTCCTGACTTTC.

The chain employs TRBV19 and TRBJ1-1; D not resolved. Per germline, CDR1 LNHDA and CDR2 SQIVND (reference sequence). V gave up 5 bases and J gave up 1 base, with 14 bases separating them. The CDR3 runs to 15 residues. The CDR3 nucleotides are TGTGCCAGTAGTCCAGGAGGATTTTCGAACACTGAAGCTTTCTTT. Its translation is CASSPGGFSNTEAFF. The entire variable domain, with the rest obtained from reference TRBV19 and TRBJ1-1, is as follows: DGGITQSPKYLFRKEGQNVTLSCEQNLNHDAMYWYRQDPGQGLRLIYYSQIVNDFQKGDIAEGYSVSREKKESFPLTVTSAQKNPTAFYLCASSPGGFSNTEAFFGQGTRLTVV.